This T cell receptor beta chain is from a study of blood T cell repertoires in COVID-19. Original data processing: Quantification of nucleated cells was approximated via reference gene primer amplification. This table comes from immunoSEQ multiplex PCR, and its TCRdb copy is limited to in-frame clones, with some not included. The DNA was the basis for D and trimming; V, J and clone size are from that table. This sample has roughly 280,000 clones; about 87% occur once, and the top ten carry approximately 3%. Cohort placement rested on clinical history that participants reported themselves. The recovered donors of Cohort 3 showed two negative PCRs, clearance, or symptom resolution. The sequence was obtained from a woman aged 45-60 years who had recovered from COVID-19. The sequenced material came from PBMCs or T cells enriched from blood (not recorded which).

This CDR3 is CASSPRTSGPANTGELFF. The CDR3, as DNA: TGTGCCAGCAGCCCCCGGACTAGCGGGCCTGCGAACACCGGGGAGCTGTTTTTT. The V call is TRBV3-1 (or the pseudogene TRBV3-2), the J call TRBJ2-2; the match to TRBD2 covers 11 bases. The ends lost 4 bases at V and 0 bases at J; junction bases unmatched: 7. This CDR3 is 18 amino acids long. The germline gives CDR1 LGHDT, CDR2 YNNKEL (reference sequence).